This is a list of T cell receptor beta chains from one sample in a study of cytomegalovirus exposure and HLA in healthy donors. Using immunoSEQ multiplex PCR, the repertoire was profiled, and TCRdb retains in-frame clones only, with some absent. The sample consists of over 100,000 clones, roughly 65% of them appearing once. Specimen: PBMCs. The origin of the receptors is a man aged 35-49 years in good health and CMV-seropositive. CDR3s include the opening cysteine and the closing phenylalanine or tryptophan. Fields, in order: CDR3 DNA, CDR3 protein, V gene, J gene, D gene, clone size. D genes are given only for firm matches. Clone size is not always given. Where it is, it says once, few, many or a class for expanded clones.

DNA: TGCGCCAGCAGCCCAGGTCTAGCAGCCTACGAGCAGTACTTC
CDR3: CASSPGLAAYEQYF
V: TRBV5-1
J: TRBJ2-7
D: -
size: -

DNA: TGTGCTAGTGGTTTGGGACAGCCGAACACCGGGGAGCTGTTTTTT
CDR3: CASGLGQPNTGELFF
V: TRBV12-5
J: TRBJ2-2
D: -
size: -

DNA: TGTGCCATCAGTAAGGACAGGGAGGGAGAGACCCAGTACTTC
CDR3: CAISKDREGETQYF
V: TRBV10-3
J: TRBJ2-5
D: -
size: few

DNA: TGTGCCAGCAGGCTTGTAGCGGACCAGCCGTACAATGAGCAGTTCTTC
CDR3: CASRLVADQPYNEQFF
V: TRBV2
J: TRBJ2-1
D: -
size: -

DNA: TGTGCCAGCAGCAAAGCGGGCGAGTCCGGGGAGCTGTTTTTT
CDR3: CASSKAGESGELFF
V: TRBV21-1
J: TRBJ2-2
D: -
size: -

DNA: TGTGCTAGCAGCCAAGGACAGGGCGCGGGAGAGACCCAGTACTTC
CDR3: CASSQGQGAGETQYF
V: TRBV7-7
J: TRBJ2-5
D: TRBD1
size: -

DNA: TGTGCCAGCAGTGACGGACTAGAGATCGGTGAGCAGTTCTTC
CDR3: CASSDGLEIGEQFF
V: TRBV6-4
J: TRBJ2-1
D: TRBD2
size: -

DNA: TGTGCCAGCAGTTCGTGGCTAGCGGGAGGGACAGATACGCAGTATTTT
CDR3: CASSSWLAGGTDTQYF
V: TRBV27
J: TRBJ2-3
D: TRBD2
size: -

DNA: TGTGCCAGCAGCCAAGATCCCAGCGGCAATGAGCAGTTCTTC
CDR3: CASSQDPSGNEQFF
V: TRBV4-2
J: TRBJ2-1
D: -
size: -

DNA: TGTGCCAGCAGCAACCCAGGGACAGGAGCTCTTGGCTACACCTTC
CDR3: CASSNPGTGALGYTF
V: TRBV2
J: TRBJ1-2
D: TRBD1
size: few

DNA: TGTGCCAGAAAAACTAAGCGCCATACCTCTGGAAACACCATATATTTT
CDR3: CARKTKRHTSGNTIYF
V: TRBV7-5
J: TRBJ1-3
D: -
size: -

DNA: TGTGCCAGCAGCGCCCAGACAGCCTATAATTCACCCCTCCACTTT
CDR3: CASSAQTAYNSPLHF
V: TRBV7-9
J: TRBJ1-6
D: -
size: -

DNA: TGCGCCAGCAGCCCCACTCGGACTAGCGGGGGGTTTATGGAGACCCAGTACTTC
CDR3: CASSPTRTSGGFMETQYF
V: TRBV5-1
J: TRBJ2-5
D: TRBD2
size: -

DNA: TGTGCCAGCAGCTTAGATCTGCAGGGTGGGAACTACGAGCAGTACTTC
CDR3: CASSLDLQGGNYEQYF
V: TRBV11-2
J: TRBJ2-7
D: -
size: -

DNA: TGTGCCAGCTCACCATCCCTAAGCTCCTACAATGAGCAGTTCTTC
CDR3: CASSPSLSSYNEQFF
V: TRBV18
J: TRBJ2-1
D: -
size: few

DNA: TGTGCCAGCAGTTTGAGTGGGGTTCGGGAAAAAACGTACTTC
CDR3: CASSLSGVREKTYF
V: TRBV28
J: TRBJ2-7
D: -
size: -